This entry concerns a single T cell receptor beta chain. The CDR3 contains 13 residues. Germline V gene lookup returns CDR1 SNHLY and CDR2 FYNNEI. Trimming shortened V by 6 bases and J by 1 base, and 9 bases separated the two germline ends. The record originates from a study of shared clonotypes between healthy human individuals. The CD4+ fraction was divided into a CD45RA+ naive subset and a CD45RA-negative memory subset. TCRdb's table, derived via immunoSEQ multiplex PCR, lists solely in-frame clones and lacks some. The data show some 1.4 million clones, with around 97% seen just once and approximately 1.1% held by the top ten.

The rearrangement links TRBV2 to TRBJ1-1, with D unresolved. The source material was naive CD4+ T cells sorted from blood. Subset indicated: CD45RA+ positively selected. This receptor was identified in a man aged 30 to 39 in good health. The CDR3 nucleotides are TGTGCCAGCAGGCCTGAGTGGAACACTGAAGCTTTCTTT. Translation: CASRPEWNTEAFF.